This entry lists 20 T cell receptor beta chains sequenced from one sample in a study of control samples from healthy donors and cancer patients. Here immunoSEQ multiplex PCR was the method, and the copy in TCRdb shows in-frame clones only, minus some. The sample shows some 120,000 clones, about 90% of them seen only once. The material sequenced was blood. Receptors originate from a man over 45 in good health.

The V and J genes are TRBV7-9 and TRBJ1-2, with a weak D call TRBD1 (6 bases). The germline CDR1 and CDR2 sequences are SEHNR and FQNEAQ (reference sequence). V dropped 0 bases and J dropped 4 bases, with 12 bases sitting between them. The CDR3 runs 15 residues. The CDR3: CASSLAGGATYGYTF. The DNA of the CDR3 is TGTGCCAGCAGCTTAGCGGGGGGGGCCACCTATGGCTACACCTTC.

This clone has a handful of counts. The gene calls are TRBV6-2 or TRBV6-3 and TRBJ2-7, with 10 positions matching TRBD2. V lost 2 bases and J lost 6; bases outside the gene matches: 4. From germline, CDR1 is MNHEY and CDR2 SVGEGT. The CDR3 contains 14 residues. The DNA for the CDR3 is TGTGCCAGCAGTTACCGGCGGACTAGCGGCGAGCAGTACTTC. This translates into CASSYRRTSGEQYF.

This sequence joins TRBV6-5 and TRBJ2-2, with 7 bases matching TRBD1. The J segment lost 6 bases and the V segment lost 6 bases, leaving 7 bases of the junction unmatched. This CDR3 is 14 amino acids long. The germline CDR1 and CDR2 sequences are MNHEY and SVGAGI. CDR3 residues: CASSSHRGAGELFF. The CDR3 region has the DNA TGTGCCAGCAGCTCGCACAGGGGCGCCGGGGAGCTGTTTTTT.

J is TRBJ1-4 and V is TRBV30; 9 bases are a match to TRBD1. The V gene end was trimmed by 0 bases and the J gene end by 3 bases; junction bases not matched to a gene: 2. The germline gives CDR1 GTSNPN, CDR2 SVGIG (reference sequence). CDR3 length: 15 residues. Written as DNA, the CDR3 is TGTGCCTGGAGTGTGGGACAGGGTGCTAATGAAAAACTGTTTTTT. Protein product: CAWSVGQGANEKLFF. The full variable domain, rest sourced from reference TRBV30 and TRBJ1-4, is SQTIHQWPATLVQPVGSPLSLECTVEGTSNPNLYWYRQAAGRGLQLLFYSVGIGQISSEVPQNLSASRPQDRQFILSSKKLLLSDSGFYLCAWSVGQGANEKLFFGSGTQLSVL.

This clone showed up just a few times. The CDR3 DNA reads as TGCGCCAGCAGAGAACAAGAGACCCAGTACTTC. It translates to CASREQETQYF. V and J are TRBV5-1 and TRBJ2-5; D gene unclear. V shed 5 bases and J shed 2 bases, with 4 bases lying between them. The CDR3 loop spans 11 amino acids. From germline, CDR1 is SGHRS and CDR2 YFSETQ.

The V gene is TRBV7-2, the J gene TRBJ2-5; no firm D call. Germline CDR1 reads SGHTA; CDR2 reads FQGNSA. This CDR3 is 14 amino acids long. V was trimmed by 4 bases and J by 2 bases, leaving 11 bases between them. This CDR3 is CASSSQTPQETQYF. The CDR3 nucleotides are TGTGCCAGCAGCTCCCAGACCCCTCAAGAGACCCAGTACTTC.

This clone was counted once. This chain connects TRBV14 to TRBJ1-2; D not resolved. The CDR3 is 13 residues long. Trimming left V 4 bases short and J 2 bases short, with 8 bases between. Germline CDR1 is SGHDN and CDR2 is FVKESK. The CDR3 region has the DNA TGTGCCAGCAGCCCTGGTTTAAACTATGGCTACACCTTC. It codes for CASSPGLNYGYTF.

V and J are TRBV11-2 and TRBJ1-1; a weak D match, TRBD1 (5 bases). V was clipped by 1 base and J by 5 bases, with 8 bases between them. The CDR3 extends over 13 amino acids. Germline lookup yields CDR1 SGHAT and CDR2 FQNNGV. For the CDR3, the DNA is TGTGCCAGCAGCTTAGCACGACAGACTGAAGCTTTCTTT. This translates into CASSLARQTEAFF.

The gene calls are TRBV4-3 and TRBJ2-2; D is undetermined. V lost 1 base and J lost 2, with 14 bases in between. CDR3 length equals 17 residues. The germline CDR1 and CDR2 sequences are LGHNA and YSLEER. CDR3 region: CASSQVGCSGNTGELFF. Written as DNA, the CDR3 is TGCGCCAGCAGCCAAGTGGGGTGTAGTGGCAACACCGGGGAGCTGTTTTTT.

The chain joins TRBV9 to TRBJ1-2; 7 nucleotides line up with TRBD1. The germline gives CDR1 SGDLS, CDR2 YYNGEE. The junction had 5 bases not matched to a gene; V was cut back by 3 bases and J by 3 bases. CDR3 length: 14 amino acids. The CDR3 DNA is TGTGCCAGCAGCGCCGGGACAGAATACTATGGCTACACCTTC. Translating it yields CASSAGTEYYGYTF.

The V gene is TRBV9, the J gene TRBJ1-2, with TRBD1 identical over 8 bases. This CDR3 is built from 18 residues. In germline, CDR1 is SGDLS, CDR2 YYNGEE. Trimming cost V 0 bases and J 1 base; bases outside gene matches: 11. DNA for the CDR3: TGTGCCAGCAGCGTAGGTCCGGGACAGGAACCACTTAACTATGGCTACACCTTC. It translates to CASSVGPGQEPLNYGYTF.

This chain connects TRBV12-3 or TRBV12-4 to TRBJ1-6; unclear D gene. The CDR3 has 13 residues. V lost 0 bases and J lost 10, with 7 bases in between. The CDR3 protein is CASSLAQYSPLHF. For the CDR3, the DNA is TGTGCCAGCAGTTTAGCGCAGTACTCACCCCTCCACTTT.

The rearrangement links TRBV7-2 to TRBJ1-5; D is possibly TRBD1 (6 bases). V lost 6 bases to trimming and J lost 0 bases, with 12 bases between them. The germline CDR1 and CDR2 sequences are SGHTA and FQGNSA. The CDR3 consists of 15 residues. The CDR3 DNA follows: TGTGCCAGCAGATCGAACAGGGATAGCAATCAGCCCCAGCATTTT. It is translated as CASRSNRDSNQPQHF. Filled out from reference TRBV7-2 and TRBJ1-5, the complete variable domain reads GAGVSQSPSNKVTEKGKDVELRCDPISGHTALYWYRQSLGQGLEFLIYFQGNSAPDKSGLPSDRFSAERTGGSVSTLTIQRTQQEDSAVYLCASRSNRDSNQPQHFGDGTRLSIL.

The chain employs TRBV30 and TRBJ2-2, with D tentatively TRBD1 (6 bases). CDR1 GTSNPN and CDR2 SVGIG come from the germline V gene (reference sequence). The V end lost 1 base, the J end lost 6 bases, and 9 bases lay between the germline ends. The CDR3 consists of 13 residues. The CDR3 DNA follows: TGTGCCTGGAGTGCAGGGGTCGCCGGGGAGCTGTTTTTT. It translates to CAWSAGVAGELFF.

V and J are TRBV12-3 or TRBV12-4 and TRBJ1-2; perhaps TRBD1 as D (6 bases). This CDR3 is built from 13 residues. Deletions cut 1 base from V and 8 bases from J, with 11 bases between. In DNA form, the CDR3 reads TGTGCCAGCAGTTTAGGGGGGGCGAGGGGCTACACCTTC. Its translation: CASSLGGARGYTF.

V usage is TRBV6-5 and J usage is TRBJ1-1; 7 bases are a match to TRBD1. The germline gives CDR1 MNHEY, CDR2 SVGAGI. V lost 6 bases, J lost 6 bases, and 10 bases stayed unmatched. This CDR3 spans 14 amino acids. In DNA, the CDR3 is TGTGCCAGCAGCCCCAGCGGGGACAGCCCTGAAGCTTTCTTT. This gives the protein CASSPSGDSPEAFF.

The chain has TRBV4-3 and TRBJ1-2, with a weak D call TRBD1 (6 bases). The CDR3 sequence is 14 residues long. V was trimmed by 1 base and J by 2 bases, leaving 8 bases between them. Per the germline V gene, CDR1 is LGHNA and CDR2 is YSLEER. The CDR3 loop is CASSQARGNYGYTF. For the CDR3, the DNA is TGCGCCAGCAGCCAAGCCAGGGGAAACTATGGCTACACCTTC.

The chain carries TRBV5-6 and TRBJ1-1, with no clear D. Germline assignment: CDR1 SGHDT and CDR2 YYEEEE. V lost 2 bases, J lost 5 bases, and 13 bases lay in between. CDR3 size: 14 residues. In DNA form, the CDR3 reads TGTGCCAGCAGCTTAGAAGGAGTTGAGACTGAAGCTTTCTTT. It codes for CASSLEGVETEAFF.

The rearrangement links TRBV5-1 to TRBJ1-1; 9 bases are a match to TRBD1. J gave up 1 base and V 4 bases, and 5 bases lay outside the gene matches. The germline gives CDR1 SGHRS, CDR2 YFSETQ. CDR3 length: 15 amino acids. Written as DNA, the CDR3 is TGCGCCAGCAGCGTACAGGGGGCGACGAACACTGAAGCTTTCTTT. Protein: CASSVQGATNTEAFF. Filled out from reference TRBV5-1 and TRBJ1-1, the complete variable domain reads KAGVTQTPRYLIKTRGQQVTLSCSPISGHRSVSWYQQTPGQGLQFLFEYFSETQRNKGNFPGRFSGRQFSNSRSEMNVSTLELGDSALYLCASSVQGATNTEAFFGQGTRLTVV.

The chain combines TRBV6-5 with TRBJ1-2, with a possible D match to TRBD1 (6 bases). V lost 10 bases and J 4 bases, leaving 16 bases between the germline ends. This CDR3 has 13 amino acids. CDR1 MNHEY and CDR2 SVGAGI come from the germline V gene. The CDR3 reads CATIRTALYGYTF. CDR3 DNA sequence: TGTGCCACCATTCGGACAGCCCTCTATGGCTACACCTTC.